This TCR beta chain was recovered during a study of blood T cells in healthy people across ages (dated by TCRdb to about 2015). For the wider study: Template switching captured roughly one uniquely barcoded TCR beta cDNA molecule per two T cells in model experiments. To avoid experimental bias, donors of different ages were spread randomly across the sequencing lanes. Age-related changes in TCR beta repertoire diversity were measured in the study by deep sequencing normalized with unique cDNA molecular identifiers. The donors were split into four age groups: young (average about 16 years), middle-aged (39), aged (approximately 59) and long-lived (over 75). Using the same blood draw, the study looked at two additional independent replicas of 1 million unique cDNA reads for two donors, one aged 18 to 30 and the other aged 80 or older. Results the study describes overall, beyond this receptor: As age increased, observed TCR beta diversity per million T cells dropped in a roughly linear way, and a significant reduction was already evident by age 40. Compared with the aged group, the long-lived group had more naive CD4+ T cells, fewer expanded clones and increased TCR diversity, suggesting age selection. Estimates of total diversity based on one million sequenced T cells were considered lower bounds and underestimates. Donor CMV infection status was unknown, potentially confounding age-related changes in expanded clonotypes. The percentage of naive T cells measured by flow cytometry correlated strongly with observed TCR beta diversity. Since profiling was done on bulk unsorted PBMCs, naive and antigen-experienced compartments could not be conclusively compared.

The roughly 42 donors, aged 6 to 90 years, were systemically healthy Caucasian individuals from Russia. Each donor gave about 9.7 milliliters of peripheral blood, drawn into EDTA-treated Vacutainer tubes. Ficoll-Paque density-gradient centrifugation was used to isolate PBMCs, with at least 7 million per sample. Total RNA, at least 6 micrograms per sample, was extracted from PBMCs with Trizol reagent. For every donor, an aliquot of PBMCs went through flow cytometry to measure the percentages of naive CD45RAhigh/CD27high T cells. Libraries were made using 5' RACE. Sequencing used an Illumina HiSeq 2500. A second PCR of about 7 to 12 cycles was performed with a sample-barcoded 5' primer and a J-beta primer mix. A template-switch 5' adaptor carrying 12 random nucleotides introduced a unique molecular identifier onto each TCR beta cDNA molecule. Each sample yielded at least 3 million CDR3-containing paired-end reads. First-strand cDNA was synthesized from all RNA with the Mint cDNA synthesis kit, primed by a TRBC-specific oligonucleotide. Following uracil-DNA glycosylase treatment, all cDNA underwent a first 18-cycle PCR with the universal primers M1SS and BC2_uni_R. In the authors' own workflow: Normalization of each sample was performed by random selection of 1 million high-quality reads, each carrying a distinct molecular identifier. Instead of being binned into consensus sequences, reads with shared molecular identifiers were discarded. MiTCR, run with a Q25 quality threshold and the strictest error-elimination algorithm, handled CDR3 identification, clonotype clustering and error correction. A nonparametric unseen species model with Euler transformation was used to estimate a lower bound on total TCR beta diversity. Starting from the raw public reads, TCRdb applied fastp trimming at Q25, assembled clones with MiXCR and retained in-frame beta chains. Merged by CDR3 protein, the rows form single entries marked with the most common genes and DNA. These V and J calls originate from TCRdb's pipeline instead of the authors' own analysis. The table for this sample lists over 550,000 distinct CDR3 sequences; approximately 30% of them were counted only once. The biggest ten clones account for around 14% of the sample.

To note about this clonotype: Its recognized antigen is unknown. Given a much more abundant clone one base away, this may be a read error.

Via the germline V gene, CDR1 is ENHRY and CDR2 SYGVKD. The CDR3 goes from the cysteine to the phenylalanine over 16 residues. Here the CDR3 DNA is all that survives: 48 bases in frame from base 1. Sequences were obtained from blood. The chain is made from TRBV10-3 and TRBJ2-7, and 9 junctional nucleotides match TRBD2. This TCR derives from a woman older than 75 in good health. The CDR3 protein is CAIRELVAGASVEQYF. In nucleotides, the sequence is TGTGCCATCAGGGAGTTGGTAGCGGGGGCCTCCGTGGAGCAGTACTTC.